This passage covers 12 T cell receptor beta chains from one sample sequenced in a study of control samples from healthy donors and cancer patients. Generated by immunoSEQ multiplex PCR, the TCRdb table keeps only in-frame clones and is missing some. Here the sample spans roughly 59,000 clones, roughly 90% being singletons. The sample was PBMCs. The origin of the receptors is a man aged 35 to 55 with colorectal cancer.

The chain is built from TRBV7-9 and TRBJ2-7, with 7 bases aligning to TRBD1. V dropped 0 bases and J dropped 2; count of bases not matched to a gene: 10. The CDR3 consists of 17 residues. Germline CDR1 reads SEHNR; CDR2 reads FQNEAQ (reference sequence). DNA of the CDR3: TGTGCCAGCAGCTTAGCGGGACACCGGGACAGAGCCTACGAGCAGTACTTC. Residues: CASSLAGHRDRAYEQYF.

The rearrangement uses TRBV19 and TRBJ2-7; TRBD1 matches at 8 bases. The germline V gene has CDR1 LNHDA and CDR2 SQIVND (reference sequence). This CDR3 contains 13 residues. With V trimmed by 4 bases and J by 3 bases, 2 bases remained unmatched. DNA of the CDR3: TGTGCCAGTAGTACCGGACAGGGCTACGAGCAGTACTTC. This codes for CASSTGQGYEQYF. Using reference TRBV19 and TRBJ2-7 for the parts outside the CDR3, the full variable domain is DGGITQSPKYLFRKEGQNVTLSCEQNLNHDAMYWYRQDPGQGLRLIYYSQIVNDFQKGDIAEGYSVSREKKESFPLTVTSAQKNPTAFYLCASSTGQGYEQYFGPGTRLTVT.

CDR3 region: CASRGQVPGGHTEAFF. Written as DNA, the CDR3 is TGCGCCAGCAGAGGGCAAGTCCCAGGGGGTCACACTGAAGCTTTCTTT. The V and J genes are TRBV10-2 and TRBJ1-1; the match to TRBD1 covers 7 bases. Germline V gene data show CDR1 as WSHSY and CDR2 as SAAADI. CDR3 length: 16 residues. After removal of 6 bases from V and 3 bases from J, the junction contained 13 bases not matched to a gene.

This chain joins TRBV3-1 (or the pseudogene TRBV3-2) and TRBJ1-2; D gene ambiguous. CDR1 and CDR2 from the germline V gene are LGHDT and YNNKEL (reference sequence). This CDR3 has 13 residues. V lost 0 bases, J lost 4 bases, and 6 bases lay in between. CDR3 protein: CASSQDGLYGYTF. Here the CDR3 DNA reads TGTGCCAGCAGCCAAGATGGACTCTATGGCTACACCTTC.

The V call is TRBV7-9, the J call TRBJ2-5; no definite D call. The CDR3 is 12 amino acids. The V end lost 6 bases, the J end lost 2 bases, and 7 bases lay between the germline ends. CDR1 SEHNR and CDR2 FQNEAQ come from the germline V gene (reference sequence). As DNA, the CDR3 is TGTGCCAGCAGGTGGGGACAAGAGACCCAGTACTTC. This sequence encodes CASRWGQETQYF.

The chain couples TRBV12-5 to TRBJ2-1, with 14 bases aligning to TRBD2. V shed 7 bases, J shed 6 bases, and the junction held 5 bases outside the gene matches. The CDR3 has 15 residues. CDR1 is LGHNT, CDR2 FRNRAP, per germline. In DNA, the CDR3 is TGTGCTAGTGAAGAGGGACTAGCGGGGGCCAATGAGCAGTTCTTC. This encodes CASEEGLAGANEQFF.

The genes are TRBV5-1 and TRBJ2-2; 8 nucleotides agree with TRBD1. Germline V CDR1 and CDR2: SGHRS, YFSETQ. This CDR3 contains 15 residues. Trimming at V came to 3 bases and at J to 0 bases, leaving 1 base not matched to a gene. This CDR3 is CASSSDRANTGELFF. The DNA of the CDR3 is TGCGCCAGCAGCTCGGACAGGGCGAACACCGGGGAGCTGTTTTTT. Supplemented by reference TRBV5-1 and TRBJ2-2, the full variable domain reads KAGVTQTPRYLIKTRGQQVTLSCSPISGHRSVSWYQQTPGQGLQFLFEYFSETQRNKGNFPGRFSGRQFSNSRSEMNVSTLELGDSALYLCASSSDRANTGELFFGEGSRLTVL.

The chain couples TRBV7-6 to TRBJ2-7; the D gene is possibly TRBD2 (7 bases). The CDR3 contains 15 residues. Germline CDR1 reads SGHVS; CDR2 reads FNYEAQ. V gave up 4 bases and J gave up 3 bases, with 16 bases separating them. Written as DNA, the CDR3 is TGTGCCAGCAGCTCCATAGGGGGAGGGGTCTACGAGCAGTACTTC. Protein product: CASSSIGGGVYEQYF.

Concerning this clone: The junction differs from germline at one of its ends, possibly a read error. The V gene is TRBV4-1, the J gene TRBJ2-1; no clear D. The CDR3 length is 15 residues. Germline assignment: CDR1 MGHRA and CDR2 YSYEKL. CDR3 bases: TGCGCCAGCAGCCAAGATCCCGAAAAAAGGGTTCCATCCATCTTC. This encodes CASSQDPEKRVPSIF.

The rearrangement uses TRBV7-3 and TRBJ2-5, with D possibly being TRBD2 (6 bases). Trimming pared 5 bases from V and 1 base from J, leaving 14 bases between. The CDR3 covers 15 residues. Per the germline V gene, CDR1 is SGHTA and CDR2 is FQGTGA. CDR3 sequence reads: CASSERRTTQETQYF. The CDR3 DNA sequence: TGTGCCAGCAGCGAACGCCGGACTACCCAAGAGACCCAGTACTTC.

The chain links TRBV10-1 to TRBJ1-1; TRBD1 matches 8 bases. Trimming removed 5 bases from V and 5 bases from J; junction bases left unmatched: 7. Germline V gene lookup returns CDR1 WNHNN and CDR2 SYGVQD (reference sequence). The CDR3 runs to 14 residues. The DNA of the CDR3 is TGCGCCAGCAGTTCGGACAGGGCCCTAACTGAAGCTTTCTTT. It is translated as CASSSDRALTEAFF.

The rearrangement links TRBV5-1 to TRBJ1-1; maybe TRBD1 (5 bases). V lost 0 bases and J 0 bases, leaving 9 bases between the germline ends. The CDR3 is made up of 15 amino acids. Germline CDR1 SGHRS, CDR2 YFSETQ. The CDR3 protein is CASSLEGVMNTEAFF. The DNA of the CDR3 is TGCGCCAGCAGCTTGGAAGGGGTCATGAACACTGAAGCTTTCTTT.